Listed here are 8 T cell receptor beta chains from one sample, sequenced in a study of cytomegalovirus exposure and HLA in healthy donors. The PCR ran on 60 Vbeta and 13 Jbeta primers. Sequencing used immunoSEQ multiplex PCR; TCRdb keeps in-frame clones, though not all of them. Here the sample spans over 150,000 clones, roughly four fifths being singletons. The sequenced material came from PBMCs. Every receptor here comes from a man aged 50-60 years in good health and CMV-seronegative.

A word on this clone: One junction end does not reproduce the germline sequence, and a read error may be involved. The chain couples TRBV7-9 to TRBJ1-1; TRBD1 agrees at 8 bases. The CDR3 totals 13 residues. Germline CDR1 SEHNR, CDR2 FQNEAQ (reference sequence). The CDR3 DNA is TGTTCCAGCAGCCGAACAGGGGGCACTGAAGCTTTCTTT. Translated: CSSSRTGGTEAFF.

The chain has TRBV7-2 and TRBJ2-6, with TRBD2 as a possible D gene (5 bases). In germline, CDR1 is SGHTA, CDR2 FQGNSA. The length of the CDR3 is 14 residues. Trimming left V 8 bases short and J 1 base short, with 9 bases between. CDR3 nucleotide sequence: TGTGCCAGCGGAGGAAGATCTGGGGCCAACGTCCTGACTTTC. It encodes CASGGRSGANVLTF.

CDR3: CASSRGGETYNEQFF. CDR3 nucleotide sequence: TGTGCCAGCAGCCGAGGGGGTGAAACCTACAATGAGCAGTTCTTC. The chain joins TRBV7-8 to TRBJ2-1, with D possibly being TRBD1 (6 bases). The V and J ends lost 5 bases and 2 bases respectively, with 13 bases between them. The CDR3 extends over 15 amino acids. Per germline, CDR1 SGHVS and CDR2 FQNEAQ. Filled out from reference TRBV7-8 and TRBJ2-1, the complete variable domain reads GAGVSQSPRYKVAKRGQDVALRCDPISGHVSLFWYQQALGQGPEFLTYFQNEAQLDKSGLPSDRFFAERPEGSVSTLKIQRTQQEDSAVYLCASSRGGETYNEQFFGPGTRLTVL.

The CDR3 DNA is TGTGCCAGCAGTCTAGCGAGAGGTATACAGAGCAATCAGCCCCAGCATTTT. It codes for CASSLARGIQSNQPQHF. The chain has TRBV28 and TRBJ1-5; D unresolved. Germline CDR1 is MDHEN and CDR2 is SYDVKM. Trimming left V 5 bases short and J 1 base short, with 18 bases between. The CDR3 loop spans 17 amino acids.

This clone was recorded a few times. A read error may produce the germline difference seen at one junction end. The CDR3 sequence is CSSSMMTVLTEAFF. The CDR3 bases are TGTTCCAGCAGCATGATGACAGTGCTGACTGAAGCTTTCTTT. This chain joins TRBV7-9 and TRBJ1-1; a possible D gene is TRBD1 (5 bases). The CDR3 has 14 residues. Germline lookup yields CDR1 SEHNR and CDR2 FQNEAQ (reference sequence).

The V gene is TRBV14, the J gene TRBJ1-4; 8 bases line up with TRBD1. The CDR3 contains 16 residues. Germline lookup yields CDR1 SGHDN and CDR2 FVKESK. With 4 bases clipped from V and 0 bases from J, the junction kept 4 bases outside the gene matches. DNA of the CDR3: TGTGCCAGCAGCCCGCAGACAGGGGCAACTAATGAAAAACTGTTTTTT. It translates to CASSPQTGATNEKLFF.

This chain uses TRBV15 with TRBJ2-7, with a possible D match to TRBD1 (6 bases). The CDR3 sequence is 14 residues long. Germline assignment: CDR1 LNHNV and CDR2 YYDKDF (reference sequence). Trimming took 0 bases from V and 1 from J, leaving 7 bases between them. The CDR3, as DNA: TGTGCCACCAGCAGAGAAACAGGGTCCTACGAGCAGTACTTC. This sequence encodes CATSRETGSYEQYF.

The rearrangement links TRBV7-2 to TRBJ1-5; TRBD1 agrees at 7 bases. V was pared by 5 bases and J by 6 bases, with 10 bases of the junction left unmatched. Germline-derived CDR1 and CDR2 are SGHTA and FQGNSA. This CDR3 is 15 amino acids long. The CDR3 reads CASSPGQVHGQPQHF. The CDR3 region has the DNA TGTGCCAGCAGCCCCGGACAGGTCCATGGTCAGCCCCAGCATTTT.